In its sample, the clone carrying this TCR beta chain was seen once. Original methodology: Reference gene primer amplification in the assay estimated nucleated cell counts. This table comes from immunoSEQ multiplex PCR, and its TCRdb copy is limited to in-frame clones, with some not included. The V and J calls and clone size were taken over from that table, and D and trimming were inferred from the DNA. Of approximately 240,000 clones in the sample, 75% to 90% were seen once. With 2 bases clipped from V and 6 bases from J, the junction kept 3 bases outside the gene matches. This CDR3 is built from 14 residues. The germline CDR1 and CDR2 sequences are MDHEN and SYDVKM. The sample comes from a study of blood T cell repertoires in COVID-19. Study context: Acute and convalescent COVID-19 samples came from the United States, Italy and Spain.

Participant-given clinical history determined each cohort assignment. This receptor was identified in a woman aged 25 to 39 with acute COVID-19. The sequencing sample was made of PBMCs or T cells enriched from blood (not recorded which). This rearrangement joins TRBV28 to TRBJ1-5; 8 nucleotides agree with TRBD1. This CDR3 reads CASSLQGASQPQHF. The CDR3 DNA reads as TGTGCCAGCAGTTTACAGGGGGCGAGTCAGCCCCAGCATTTT.